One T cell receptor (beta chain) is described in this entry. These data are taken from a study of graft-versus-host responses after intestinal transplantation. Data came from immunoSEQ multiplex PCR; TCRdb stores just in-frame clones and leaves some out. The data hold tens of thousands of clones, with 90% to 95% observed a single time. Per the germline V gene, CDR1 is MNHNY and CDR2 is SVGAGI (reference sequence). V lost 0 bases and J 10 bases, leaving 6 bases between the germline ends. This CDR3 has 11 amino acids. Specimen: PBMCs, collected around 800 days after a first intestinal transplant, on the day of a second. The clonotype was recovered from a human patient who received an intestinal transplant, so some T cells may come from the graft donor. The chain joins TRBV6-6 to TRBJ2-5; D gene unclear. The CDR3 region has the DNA TGTGCCAGCAGTTACTCTCGAATCCAGTACTTC. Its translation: CASSYSRIQYF.